The 25 T cell receptor beta chains given below trace back to one sample, sequenced in a study of Ad26.COV2.S vaccination and SARS-CoV-2 variants (dated by TCRdb to the early 2020s). Library method: the immunoSEQ multiplex PCR assay. In TCRdb, the immuneACCESS table is reduced to in-frame sequences with V and J assigned. These tables do not hold every clone; where another copy was compared, an unresolved V gene accounts for under half, and the others remain unexplained. The sample records 350,000 to 450,000 clones, around 92% of which are singletons. About 1.6% of the sample is in the top ten clones. Taken with the paper, the label for treatment or condition translates to: roughly 19 received Ad26.COV2.S at low or high dose, single or two shots; about 5 received placebo; per-sample allocation not given. Repertoires of vaccine and placebo recipients were sequenced from samples taken on day 63 after the first injection.

The starting material was peripheral blood, obtained in a trial of Ad26.COV2.S vaccine versus placebo. The receptors were sampled from a person between 18 and 59 years old who received the Ad26.COV2.S COVID-19 vaccine or a placebo.

The chain uses TRBV5-1 and TRBJ2-2, with D maybe TRBD1 (6 bases). Germline values: CDR1 SGHRS, CDR2 YFSETQ. The CDR3 contains 15 residues. V was cut by 2 bases and J by 3 bases, with 11 bases left in between. CDR3 sequence (DNA): TGCGCCAGCAGCTTTTTCTCAGGGGACACCGGGGAGCTGTTTTTT. Protein sequence: CASSFFSGDTGELFF.

A single count supports this clone. V and J are TRBV6-5 and TRBJ2-7; D remains unclear. Germline V gene sequence: CDR1 MNHEY, CDR2 SVGAGI. The V and J ends lost 2 bases and 3 bases respectively, with 8 bases between them. The CDR3 contains 13 residues. In nucleotides, the CDR3 is TGTGCCAGCAGTTACGAACAGTTCTACGAGCAGTACTTC. Translating gives CASSYEQFYEQYF.

The rearrangement links TRBV4-3 to TRBJ2-3, with D possibly TRBD1 on 6 matching bases. CDR1 LGHNA and CDR2 YSLEER come from the germline V gene. CDR3 length equals 16 residues. The V end lost 1 base, the J end lost 6 bases, and 17 bases lay between the germline ends. The CDR3 is CASSQVVGGLLDTQYF. The CDR3 nucleotides read TGCGCCAGCAGCCAAGTCGTAGGGGGTTTGCTGGATACGCAGTATTTT.

The chain combines TRBV28 with TRBJ1-6, with D unclear. Germline V gives CDR1 MDHEN, CDR2 SYDVKM. V was shortened by 3 bases and J by 10 bases, with 16 bases between the two germline ends. CDR3 length: 15 residues. CDR3 protein: CASSLMQWRNSPLHF. The CDR3, as DNA: TGTGCCAGCAGTTTGATGCAGTGGAGGAACTCACCCCTCCACTTT.

This clone was observed a single time. The V gene is TRBV18, the J gene TRBJ2-7; D might be TRBD1 (6 bases). The germline V gene encodes CDR1 KGHSH and CDR2 LQKENI. This CDR3 region has 17 residues. V dropped 2 bases and J dropped 2 bases, with 19 bases sitting between them. The CDR3 protein is CASSPSGQLDRPYEQYF. The CDR3 DNA reads as TGTGCCAGCTCACCATCCGGACAGCTCGACAGACCCTACGAGCAGTACTTC.

The rearrangement links TRBV7-2 to TRBJ1-4, with 8 bases identical to TRBD1. J was trimmed by 3 bases and V by 7 bases; bases with no gene match: 4. The length of the CDR3 is 14 residues. The germline CDR1 and CDR2 sequences are SGHTA and FQGNSA. In nucleotides, the CDR3 is TGTGCCAGCAACAGGGGGGTGGCTAATGAAAAACTGTTTTTT. It codes for CASNRGVANEKLFF.

The chain uses TRBV5-4 and TRBJ2-7; D is undetermined. The CDR3 is 14 residues long. V was cut by 4 bases and J by 2 bases, with 13 bases left in between. The germline V gene has CDR1 SGHNT and CDR2 YYREEE (reference sequence). CDR3 nucleotide sequence: TGTGCCAGCAGCCTCCAGTCTAATACCTACGAGCAGTACTTC. The encoded protein is CASSLQSNTYEQYF.

The genes are TRBV7-8 and TRBJ1-4; the D gene is possibly TRBD1 (6 bases). Germline loops: CDR1 SGHVS, CDR2 FQNEAQ. The V end was cut by 0 bases, the J end by 5 bases, with 16 bases between. The CDR3 runs 17 residues. CDR3 coding DNA: TGTGCCAGCAGCTTAGCGCTAGGAGGGGGTCTGAATGAAAAACTGTTTTTT. Its translation: CASSLALGGGLNEKLFF.

The J gene is TRBJ2-7, the V gene TRBV10-2; 10 bases are shared with TRBD2. There are 13 residues in the CDR3. Germline trimming cut 7 bases from V and 1 base from J; bases unmatched to any gene: 1. Germline V gene data show CDR1 as WSHSY and CDR2 as SAAADI. CDR3 sequence reads: CASTLAGSYEQYF. As DNA, the CDR3 is TGCGCCAGCACACTAGCGGGGTCCTACGAGCAGTACTTC.

This rearrangement joins TRBV6-5 to TRBJ2-3, with D perhaps TRBD1 (5 bases). The germline V and J ends were trimmed by 6 bases and 6 bases, with 16 bases remaining between them. CDR1 is MNHEY and CDR2 is SVGAGI in the germline V gene. The CDR3 is 14 amino acids. The DNA of the CDR3 is TGTGCCAGCAGCCTGCACCAGGGCATGGATACGCAGTATTTT. It yields the protein CASSLHQGMDTQYF.

The chain recombines TRBV5-1 with TRBJ1-1; 8 bases align to TRBD1. Germline CDR1 is SGHRS and CDR2 is YFSETQ. V was clipped by 4 bases and J by 0 bases; unmatched bases: 8. CDR3 size: 16 residues. The DNA for the CDR3 is TGCGCCAGCAGCAAAGGACAGGGAGGATTGAACACTGAAGCTTTCTTT. As protein: CASSKGQGGLNTEAFF.

The chain combines TRBV9 with TRBJ2-1; D possibly corresponds to TRBD2 (5 bases). Trimming removed 3 bases at V and 2 bases at J, with 18 bases between. Germline CDR1 reads SGDLS; CDR2 reads YYNGEE. The CDR3 has 17 residues. CDR3 amino acids: CASSAEYRGTAYNEQFF. CDR3 coding DNA: TGTGCCAGCAGCGCAGAGTACCGGGGAACCGCCTACAATGAGCAGTTCTTC. The variable domain in full, with the rest retrieved from reference TRBV9 and TRBJ2-1, is DSGVTQTPKHLITATGQRVTLRCSPRSGDLSVYWYQQSLDQGLQFLIQYYNGEERAKGNILERFSAQQFPDLHSELNLSSLELGDSALYFCASSAEYRGTAYNEQFFGPGTRLTVL.

This sequence joins TRBV7-2 and TRBJ2-1; TRBD1 matches at 7 bases. With V trimmed by 7 bases and J by 3 bases, 12 bases remained unmatched. The germline CDR1 and CDR2 sequences are SGHTA and FQGNSA. The CDR3 extends over 16 amino acids. The CDR3 nucleotides read TGTGCCAGCATCGTTGGACAGGAGTATTTCTACAATGAGCAGTTCTTC. Protein product: CASIVGQEYFYNEQFF. Full variable domain (rest looked up from reference TRBV7-2 and TRBJ2-1): GAGVSQSPSNKVTEKGKDVELRCDPISGHTALYWYRQSLGQGLEFLIYFQGNSAPDKSGLPSDRFSAERTGGSVSTLTIQRTQQEDSAVYLCASIVGQEYFYNEQFFGPGTRLTVL.

The rearrangement joins TRBV7-2 to TRBJ1-1; 7 positions agree with TRBD1. CDR1 is SGHTA and CDR2 is FQGNSA in the germline V gene. The CDR3 spans 17 residues. With V trimmed by 2 bases and J by 4 bases, 13 bases remained unmatched. The CDR3 protein is CASSLRRPQGLFTEAFF. The CDR3 DNA sequence: TGTGCCAGCAGCTTACGCCGCCCACAGGGGCTATTCACTGAAGCTTTCTTT.

The chain has TRBV7-6 and TRBJ1-1; D possibly corresponds to TRBD1 (5 bases). CDR3 length: 18 residues. Trimming took off 1 base at V and 0 bases at J, with 18 bases between the two ends. Germline V gives CDR1 SGHVS, CDR2 FNYEAQ. Here the CDR3 reads CASSLDFFDSTLNTEAFF. CDR3 bases: TGTGCCAGCAGCTTAGATTTTTTTGACAGTACCCTGAACACTGAAGCTTTCTTT.

V usage is TRBV3-1 (or the pseudogene TRBV3-2) and J usage is TRBJ2-1; possibly TRBD1 for D (5 bases). The germline V gene has CDR1 LGHDT and CDR2 YNNKEL (reference sequence). Trimming removed 4 bases from V and 8 bases from J, with 12 bases in between. This CDR3 has 13 amino acids. The CDR3 bases are TGTGCCAGCAGCCTGTTAGGGGAATATGAGCAGTTCTTC. Translating it yields CASSLLGEYEQFF.

This clone occurred once. V usage is TRBV11-2 and J usage is TRBJ1-6, with D possibly matching TRBD1 (5 bases). Trimming left V 4 bases short and J 13 bases short, with 8 bases between. Germline CDR1 reads SGHAT; CDR2 reads FQNNGV. The CDR3 has 11 residues. The CDR3, as DNA: TGTGCCAGCAGCTCCGGGGACCCCCTCCACTTT. Translated: CASSSGDPLHF.

The rearrangement links TRBV5-6 to TRBJ1-5, with D hard to call. The germline V gene encodes CDR1 SGHDT and CDR2 YYEEEE. Trimming took off 0 bases at V and 4 bases at J, with 11 bases between the two ends. This CDR3 comprises 15 residues. CDR3 sequence reads: CASSLGGSWNQPQHF. In DNA form, the CDR3 reads TGTGCCAGCAGCTTGGGGGGATCTTGGAATCAGCCCCAGCATTTT.

The V gene is TRBV14, the J gene TRBJ2-1; D call uncertain. CDR1 is SGHDN, CDR2 FVKESK, per germline. Trimming cost V 0 bases and J 8 bases, with 20 bases left between them. CDR3 length: 17 residues. CDR3: CASSQDHGPLAGDEQFF. The DNA of the CDR3 is TGTGCCAGCAGCCAAGATCACGGCCCCCTGGCTGGCGATGAGCAGTTCTTC.

V and J are TRBV6-4 and TRBJ1-5; 7 bases are a match to TRBD1. Trimming took 0 bases from V and 0 from J; bases not matched to a gene: 5. Germline V gives CDR1 MRHNA, CDR2 SNTAGT. The CDR3 length is 17 residues. CDR3 protein: CASSDSGQVDSNQPQHF. The CDR3 nucleotides are TGTGCCAGCAGTGACTCCGGACAGGTAGATAGCAATCAGCCCCAGCATTTT.

This clone was seen once. The chain carries TRBV19 and TRBJ1-5; 8 positions agree with TRBD1. J gave up 4 bases and V 1 base, and 6 bases lay outside the gene matches. There are 16 residues in the CDR3. Germline V gene sequence: CDR1 LNHDA, CDR2 SQIVND (reference sequence). The CDR3 reads CASSIVQGALNQPQHF. Here the CDR3 DNA reads TGTGCCAGTAGTATAGTGCAGGGGGCGCTTAATCAGCCCCAGCATTTT.

This rearrangement joins TRBV28 to TRBJ2-1; 10 bases line up with TRBD2. V was pared by 5 bases and J by 3 bases, with 13 bases of the junction left unmatched. There are 18 residues in the CDR3. The V gene's germline CDR1 is MDHEN and CDR2 SYDVKM. The CDR3 spells CASSRAGGMFAGYNEQFF. The CDR3 DNA reads TGTGCCAGCAGTCGAGCGGGGGGGATGTTTGCGGGCTACAATGAGCAGTTCTTC.

The chain couples TRBV5-1 to TRBJ2-2; 10 bases are a match to TRBD1. The CDR3 is made up of 16 amino acids. Germline V gene data show CDR1 as SGHRS and CDR2 as YFSETQ. The V and J ends lost 4 bases and 6 bases, in that order; junction bases with no gene match: 9. The CDR3 nucleotides read TGCGCCAGCAGCCGAACCGGACAGGGGGTGGCCGGGGAGCTGTTTTTT. It translates to CASSRTGQGVAGELFF. Looking up the rest from reference TRBV5-1 and TRBJ2-2 gives the full variable domain: KAGVTQTPRYLIKTRGQQVTLSCSPISGHRSVSWYQQTPGQGLQFLFEYFSETQRNKGNFPGRFSGRQFSNSRSEMNVSTLELGDSALYLCASSRTGQGVAGELFFGEGSRLTVL.

This clone was picked up a small number of times. J is TRBJ1-2 and V is TRBV19, with 7 bases lining up with TRBD1. The CDR3 is made up of 13 amino acids. The germline V gene has CDR1 LNHDA and CDR2 SQIVND (reference sequence). The V segment lost 10 bases and the J segment 4 bases; nucleotides outside the gene matches: 9. This CDR3 reads CATATGSAYGYTF. DNA of the CDR3: TGTGCCACCGCGACAGGGTCGGCCTATGGCTACACCTTC.

This clone has a handful of counts. The V gene is TRBV10-2, the J gene TRBJ2-3; no clear D gene. Germline CDR1 is WSHSY and CDR2 is SAAADI. With 0 bases removed from V and 4 bases from J, the gap between germline ends came to 8 bases. The CDR3 consists of 14 residues. CDR3 amino acids: CASSESASSDTQYF. CDR3 nucleotide sequence: TGCGCCAGCAGTGAGTCCGCCTCCTCAGATACGCAGTATTTT.